Presented here are 29 T cell receptor beta chains from one specimen sequenced in a study of monozygotic twins with inflammatory bowel disease. TCRdb reprocessed the 5' RACE reads; each CDR3 protein has one entry and no DNA is given. The sample table includes 160,000 or so distinct CDR3 sequences. Sequenced input: blood. The source is a human donor with ulcerative colitis or Crohn's disease, or a healthy co-twin of an affected twin (not recorded which).

The chain employs TRBV4-1 and TRBJ2-2; TCRdb outputs TRBD2, but without DNA this stays unchecked. CDR3 size: 19 residues. CDR1 and CDR2 (germline): MGHRA, YSYEKL. The CDR3 is CASSQASGRARRNTGELFF.

The chain is built from TRBV12-3 or TRBV12-4 and TRBJ2-3; there is no DNA to check the TCRdb D call of TRBD1. The CDR3 is 16 residues long. The CDR3 sequence is CASSLDRGRGTDTQYF.

The gene calls are TRBV15 and TRBJ2-6. Germline V gene data show CDR1 as LNHNV and CDR2 as YYDKDF (reference sequence). The CDR3 spans 15 residues. The CDR3 is CATSRTVSGANVLTF. The full variable domain, in which reference TRBV15 and TRBJ2-6 provide the parts outside the CDR3, is DAMVIQNPRYQVTQFGKPVTLSCSQTLNHNVMYWYQQKSSQAPKLLFHYYDKDFNNEADTPDNFQSRRPNTSFCFLDIRSPGLGDTAMYLCATSRTVSGANVLTFGAGSRLTVL.

The V gene is TRBV4-2, the J gene TRBJ2-2; the D call of TRBD1 rests on TCRdb alone, since no DNA is present to check it. The germline gives CDR1 LGHNA, CDR2 YNFKEQ. The CDR3 is 17 residues long. Here the CDR3 reads CASSQVGGGGDTGELFF.

The V gene is TRBV11-2, the J gene TRBJ2-2; TCRdb proposes TRBD2, but this gene call is untestable without DNA. Germline lookup yields CDR1 SGHAT and CDR2 FQNNGV. CDR3 length: 15 amino acids. CDR3 region: CASSFLAGETGELFF.

The chain recombines TRBV18 with TRBJ2-5. The CDR3 has 14 amino acids. CDR1 is KGHSH, CDR2 LQKENI, per germline. CDR3 sequence reads: CASSPSAHQETQYF.

The rearrangement links TRBV6-1 to TRBJ1-2; TCRdb indicates TRBD1, and absent DNA this call remains unverified. Germline V CDR1 and CDR2: MNHNS, SASEGT. This CDR3 has 15 residues. The CDR3 sequence is CASRAPGRATYGYTF.

The chain combines TRBV15 with TRBJ1-5. The germline CDR1 and CDR2 sequences are LNHNV and YYDKDF (reference sequence). This CDR3 contains 16 residues. The CDR3 protein is CATSRDLAVSNQPQHF. Based on the CDR3 plus reference TRBV15 and TRBJ1-5, the full variable domain is DAMVIQNPRYQVTQFGKPVTLSCSQTLNHNVMYWYQQKSSQAPKLLFHYYDKDFNNEADTPDNFQSRRPNTSFCFLDIRSPGLGDTAMYLCATSRDLAVSNQPQHFGDGTRLSIL.

The chain is built from TRBV19 and TRBJ2-7; TCRdb lists TRBD2, though no DNA is available to test this call. Germline V gene data show CDR1 as LNHDA and CDR2 as SQIVND (reference sequence). The CDR3 contains 16 residues. The CDR3 sequence: CASSMVIAGVSYEQYF.

The genes are TRBV19 and TRBJ1-3. CDR1 and CDR2 from the germline V gene are LNHDA and SQIVND (reference sequence). The CDR3 consists of 16 residues. This CDR3 reads CASSLGFRDRGNTIYF.

The genes are TRBV19 and TRBJ1-1; the TRBD1 assignment by TCRdb is unverifiable without DNA. Germline V gene data show CDR1 as LNHDA and CDR2 as SQIVND (reference sequence). The CDR3 covers 15 residues. This CDR3 is CASSIVGRPNTEAFF.

J is TRBJ2-2 and V is TRBV20-1; TCRdb names TRBD1, which stays unverified in the absence of DNA. CDR1 is DFQATT, CDR2 SNEGSKA, per germline (reference sequence). The CDR3 contains 14 residues. CDR3 region: CSAQHPVQAGELFF.

This chain connects TRBV7-9 to TRBJ1-1; the D call of TRBD1 rests on TCRdb alone, since no DNA is present to check it. Germline V lookup: CDR1 SEHNR, CDR2 FQNEAQ (reference sequence). CDR3 length equals 15 residues. CDR3 residues: CASSPGQGWNTEAFF.

The V gene is TRBV27, the J gene TRBJ1-5; TCRdb indicates TRBD1, and absent DNA this call remains unverified. This CDR3 contains 13 residues. Germline assignment: CDR1 MNHEY and CDR2 SMNVEV (reference sequence). The CDR3: CASTSGSNQPQHF.

The J gene is TRBJ2-5, the V gene TRBV24-1; the D gene TCRdb calls, TRBD2, cannot be checked with no DNA. CDR3 length equals 15 residues. Germline-derived CDR1 and CDR2 are KGHDR and SFDVKD. The chain's CDR3 is CATSAEAGGGETQYF.

This rearrangement joins TRBV30 to TRBJ2-5; the D call of TRBD1 rests on TCRdb alone, since no DNA is present to check it. Germline values: CDR1 GTSNPN, CDR2 SVGIG (reference sequence). CDR3 length: 13 amino acids. CDR3 sequence: CAWSVRPLETQYF.

The chain is built from TRBV24-1 and TRBJ1-2; TCRdb names TRBD1, which stays unverified in the absence of DNA. The CDR3 has 13 amino acids. Germline V gives CDR1 KGHDR, CDR2 SFDVKD. CDR3 loop: CATSDGPGYGYTF.

CDR3 amino acids: CASSFQAGVAETQYF. The chain links TRBV7-3 to TRBJ2-5; the D call of TRBD2 rests on TCRdb alone, since no DNA is present to check it. This CDR3 has 15 amino acids. Germline V lookup: CDR1 SGHTA, CDR2 FQGTGA.

This chain links TRBV5-1 with TRBJ2-5; TCRdb picks TRBD2, but there is no DNA to check that call. The CDR3 length is 16 residues. CDR1 and CDR2 from the germline V gene are SGHRS and YFSETQ. The CDR3 protein is CASSLRTSGRGETQYF.

This chain links TRBV20-1 with TRBJ2-7; TCRdb returns TRBD1, unconfirmable since there is no DNA. This CDR3 has 16 amino acids. Germline loops: CDR1 DFQATT, CDR2 SNEGSKA (reference sequence). The CDR3: CSARDRDRGNYYEQYF.

The genes are TRBV7-2 and TRBJ2-1. CDR3 length: 11 amino acids. Germline V CDR1 and CDR2: SGHTA, FQGNSA. This CDR3 reads CASSLNNEQFF.

The rearrangement links TRBV5-1 to TRBJ1-2. The CDR3 consists of 14 residues. Germline CDR1 reads SGHRS; CDR2 reads YFSETQ. CDR3 amino acids: CASSLGAHRDGYTF.

The V and J genes are TRBV7-9 and TRBJ2-1; TCRdb proposes TRBD2, but this gene call is untestable without DNA. CDR1 and CDR2 from the germline V gene are SEHNR and FQNEAQ (reference sequence). CDR3 length equals 15 residues. The CDR3 loop reads CASSPPRGTYNEQFF. Full variable domain (outside the CDR3, taken from reference TRBV7-9 and TRBJ2-1): DTGVSQNPRHKITKRGQNVTFRCDPISEHNRLYWYRQTLGQGPEFLTYFQNEAQLEKSRLLSDRFSAERPKGSFSTLEIQRTEQGDSAMYLCASSPPRGTYNEQFFGPGTRLTVL.

The chain links TRBV30 to TRBJ1-5. In germline, CDR1 is GTSNPN, CDR2 SVGIG (reference sequence). This CDR3 is built from 13 residues. CDR3 protein: CAWSESSNQPQHF. Full variable domain (remainder filled in from reference TRBV30 and TRBJ1-5): SQTIHQWPATLVQPVGSPLSLECTVEGTSNPNLYWYRQAAGRGLQLLFYSVGIGQISSEVPQNLSASRPQDRQFILSSKKLLLSDSGFYLCAWSESSNQPQHFGDGTRLSIL.

The chain combines TRBV19 with TRBJ2-2. This CDR3 region has 11 residues. Per the germline V gene, CDR1 is LNHDA and CDR2 is SQIVND (reference sequence). Here the CDR3 reads CGVGWTGELFF.

V usage is TRBV5-1 and J usage is TRBJ1-1; no DNA is available, so the TRBD1 call from TCRdb remains unchecked. CDR3 length equals 15 residues. CDR1 SGHRS and CDR2 YFSETQ come from the germline V gene. The chain's CDR3 is CASSLETRMNTEAFF.

This sequence joins TRBV11-2 and TRBJ2-5. CDR3 size: 12 residues. Germline V CDR1 and CDR2: SGHAT, FQNNGV. CDR3 loop: CASSVLGETQYF.

The chain uses TRBV12-3 or TRBV12-4 and TRBJ1-1; TCRdb picks TRBD1, but there is no DNA to check that call. The CDR3 has 14 amino acids. CDR3: CASSPRGYNTEAFF.

The genes are TRBV5-1 and TRBJ2-5; the TRBD2 assignment by TCRdb is unverifiable without DNA. The CDR3 totals 15 residues. Germline V gene sequence: CDR1 SGHRS, CDR2 YFSETQ. This chain's CDR3 is CASSGLAGTQETQYF.